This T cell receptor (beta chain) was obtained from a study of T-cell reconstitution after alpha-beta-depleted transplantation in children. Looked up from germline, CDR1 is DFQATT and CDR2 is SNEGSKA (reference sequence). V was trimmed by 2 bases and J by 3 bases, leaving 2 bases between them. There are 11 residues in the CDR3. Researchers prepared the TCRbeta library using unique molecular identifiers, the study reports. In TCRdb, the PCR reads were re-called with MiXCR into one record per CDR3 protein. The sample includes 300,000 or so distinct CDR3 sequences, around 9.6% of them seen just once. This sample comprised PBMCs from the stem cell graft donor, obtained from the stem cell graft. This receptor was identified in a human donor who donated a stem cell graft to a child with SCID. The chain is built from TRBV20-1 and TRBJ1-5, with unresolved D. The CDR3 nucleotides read TGCAGTGCTAGACACAATCAGCCCCAGCATTTT. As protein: CSARHNQPQHF.